What follows are 20 T cell receptor beta chains derived from one specimen sequenced in a study of regulatory dendritic cells for organ transplantation. TCRdb's table, derived via immunoSEQ multiplex PCR, lists solely in-frame clones and lacks some. The repertoire holds more than 10,000 clones, with roughly 91% as singletons. Sorted subsets were CFSE-labeled and cultured approximately 5 days with allogeneic dendritic cells. These TCRs' antigens remain unknown. Sequencing used naive CD8+ T cells from blood cultured with dendritic cells. Stated subset: CD45RA+ naive T cells. The receptors stem from a human donor in good health.

V usage is TRBV7-6 and J usage is TRBJ2-3; 8 nucleotides agree with TRBD2. Germline V gives CDR1 SGHVS, CDR2 FNYEAQ. This CDR3 has 13 residues. With 1 base clipped from V and 6 bases from J, the junction kept 0 bases outside the gene matches. The CDR3: CASSLGLADTQYF. The DNA of the CDR3 is TGTGCCAGCAGCTTAGGACTAGCGGATACGCAGTATTTT.

The gene calls are TRBV7-3 and TRBJ2-2; D remains unclear. The germline V and J ends were trimmed by 2 bases and 6 bases, with 7 bases remaining between them. Germline V gene lookup returns CDR1 SGHTA and CDR2 FQGTGA. The CDR3 totals 13 residues. The CDR3 coding sequence is TGTGCCAGCAGCTTAGTGGGTGCCGGGGAGCTGTTTTTT. Amino acid sequence: CASSLVGAGELFF.

V usage is TRBV29-1 and J usage is TRBJ2-7; D gene uncertain. Germline V gene sequence: CDR1 SQVTM, CDR2 ANQGSEA. V lost 3 bases and J 0 bases, leaving 9 bases between the germline ends. This CDR3 is 13 amino acids long. The CDR3 sequence is CSVEDGSSYEQYF. The DNA for the CDR3 is TGCAGCGTTGAGGATGGCTCCTCCTACGAGCAGTACTTC.

The genes are TRBV30 and TRBJ1-1, with D tentatively TRBD1 (5 bases). The ends were cut back, 1 base at V and 5 bases at J, with 17 bases in the middle. Germline V gene lookup returns CDR1 GTSNPN and CDR2 SVGIG (reference sequence). The CDR3 has 15 amino acids. CDR3 coding DNA: TGTGCCTGGAGTGACACCGCGGAGGGGTATACTGAAGCTTTCTTT. This gives the protein CAWSDTAEGYTEAFF.

This chain uses TRBV7-9 with TRBJ2-6; D is undetermined. Trimming left V 5 bases short and J 4 bases short, with 15 bases between. Germline V lookup: CDR1 SEHNR, CDR2 FQNEAQ (reference sequence). This CDR3 is 16 amino acids long. The CDR3 spells CASSHLSGSGANVLTF. Written as DNA, the CDR3 is TGTGCCAGCAGCCACTTATCGGGTTCCGGGGCCAACGTCCTGACTTTC.

The chain links TRBV5-4 to TRBJ2-7; D is perhaps TRBD1 or TRBD2 (6 bases each). Germline V lookup: CDR1 SGHNT, CDR2 YYREEE (reference sequence). V lost 7 bases and J lost 1, with 18 bases in between. This CDR3 spans 15 amino acids. The chain's CDR3 is CASGLGPGASYEQYF. CDR3 DNA sequence: TGTGCCAGCGGCCTGGGTCCGGGGGCGTCCTACGAGCAGTACTTC.

V gene TRBV28 combines with J gene TRBJ2-7; TRBD1 agrees at 12 bases. The ends lost 6 bases at V and 6 bases at J; junction bases unmatched: 6. The CDR3 contains 14 residues. CDR1 is MDHEN, CDR2 SYDVKM, per germline. CDR3 in DNA: TGTGCCAGCAGCGGGACAGGGGGCTGGGGCGAGCAGTACTTC. Translated: CASSGTGGWGEQYF.

The CDR3 DNA follows: TGTGCCAGCAGCTTAGTAGGAATGGGACAAGTTAACACTGAAGCTTTCTTT. This gives the protein CASSLVGMGQVNTEAFF. The chain joins TRBV7-6 to TRBJ1-1, with D tentatively TRBD1 (6 bases). The germline CDR1 and CDR2 sequences are SGHVS and FNYEAQ. This CDR3 is built from 17 residues. Trimming shortened V by 1 base and J by 2 bases, and 17 bases separated the two germline ends.

V usage is TRBV27 and J usage is TRBJ2-6, with D perhaps matching TRBD1 or TRBD2 (5 bases each). Germline CDR1 and CDR2: MNHEY and SMNVEV (reference sequence). V lost 5 bases and J 0 bases, leaving 20 bases between the germline ends. This CDR3 comprises 19 residues. Here the CDR3 DNA reads TGTGCCAGCAGTGCCCAGCCGGGGCCGTCCCTCTCTGGGGCCAACGTCCTGACTTTC. Its translation is CASSAQPGPSLSGANVLTF.

The chain is built from TRBV29-1 and TRBJ2-7, with D hard to call. The germline gives CDR1 SQVTM, CDR2 ANQGSEA. This CDR3 spans 13 amino acids. V lost 6 bases and J lost 1, with 13 bases in between. The CDR3 is CSVGFGLSYEQYF. The CDR3 coding sequence is TGCAGCGTGGGCTTTGGGTTGTCCTACGAGCAGTACTTC.

The CDR3 DNA reads as TGTGCCAGCAGTTTGTCCGGGGGACTCTATGGCTACACCTTC. Protein sequence: CASSLSGGLYGYTF. This rearrangement joins TRBV27 to TRBJ1-2, with a tentative D call TRBD1 (5 bases). CDR3 size: 14 residues. Germline V lookup: CDR1 MNHEY, CDR2 SMNVEV (reference sequence). V was pared by 3 bases and J by 4 bases, with 12 bases between.

This clone occurred a few times. V and J are TRBV13 and TRBJ2-7, with D possibly TRBD1 on 6 matching bases. CDR3 size: 14 residues. The V end lost 1 base, the J end lost 4 bases, and 11 bases lay between the germline ends. From germline, CDR1 is PRHDT and CDR2 FYEKMQ (reference sequence). The CDR3 nucleotides are TGTGCCAGCAGCTTAGCTAGCAGGGGTTACGAGCAGTACTTC. Protein product: CASSLASRGYEQYF.

The V gene is TRBV2, the J gene TRBJ2-5, with D possibly matching TRBD2 (6 bases). TRBJ2-7 matches the DNA end more closely, so the J call is doubtful. In germline, CDR1 is SNHLY, CDR2 FYNNEI. The CDR3 length is 13 residues. For the CDR3, the DNA is TGTGCCAGCTACGACGACGGGGGTTACGAGCAGTACTTC. Translating gives CASYDDGGYEQYF.

The genes are TRBV9 and TRBJ1-4; 8 bases map to TRBD1. CDR1 SGDLS and CDR2 YYNGEE come from the germline V gene. CDR3 length equals 15 residues. V lost 4 bases, J lost 4 bases, and 6 bases stayed unmatched. The CDR3 sequence is CASSMDGTGNEKLFF. CDR3 in DNA: TGTGCCAGCAGCATGGACGGGACAGGTAATGAAAAACTGTTTTTT.

V usage is TRBV9 and J usage is TRBJ2-7; a weak D match, TRBD2 (6 bases). The V gene lost 9 bases and the J gene lost 0 bases, with 16 bases spanning the gap. The CDR3 is 14 residues long. CDR1 is SGDLS, CDR2 YYNGEE, per germline. CDR3 coding DNA: TGTGCCACCAACGATGGGGAGGACTCCTACGAGCAGTACTTC. Its protein product is CATNDGEDSYEQYF.

The chain couples TRBV5-1 to TRBJ2-3; TRBD1 matches at 9 bases. Trimming took 3 bases from V and 1 from J; bases not matched to a gene: 3. Germline lookup yields CDR1 SGHRS and CDR2 YFSETQ. CDR3 length: 15 amino acids. The CDR3 protein is CASSYRDRGTDTQYF. The DNA for the CDR3 is TGCGCCAGCAGCTACCGGGACAGGGGCACAGATACGCAGTATTTT.

The chain is built from TRBV6-5 and TRBJ2-2, with D unclear. V was trimmed by 2 bases and J by 4 bases, leaving 8 bases between them. There are 14 residues in the CDR3. Germline V gene data show CDR1 as MNHEY and CDR2 as SVGAGI. Written as DNA, the CDR3 is TGTGCCAGCAGTTACGGGTCATCCACCGGGGAGCTGTTTTTT. Its protein product is CASSYGSSTGELFF.

V usage is TRBV5-1 and J usage is TRBJ1-2, with 7 bases identical to TRBD1. The ends lost 4 bases at V and 13 bases at J; junction bases unmatched: 13. CDR1 is SGHRS and CDR2 is YFSETQ in the germline V gene. The CDR3 runs to 13 residues. CDR3 sequence reads: CASSLGQASEGTF. CDR3 DNA: TGCGCCAGCAGCCTCGGACAGGCCTCGGAGGGCACCTTC.

The chain is built from TRBV13 and TRBJ2-1; tentatively, D is TRBD2 (6 bases). The CDR3 totals 15 residues. V was trimmed by 0 bases and J by 7 bases, leaving 13 bases between them. Germline CDR1 is PRHDT and CDR2 is FYEKMQ (reference sequence). The CDR3 DNA reads as TGTGCCAGCAGCTTAGGCGGGAGAGGTATTAATGAGCAGTTCTTC. Its protein is CASSLGGRGINEQFF.

This clone came up once. The chain couples TRBV27 to TRBJ1-2, with D uncertain. The CDR3 spans 13 residues. Trimming took off 6 bases at V and 8 bases at J, with 16 bases between the two ends. CDR1 is MNHEY and CDR2 is SMNVEV in the germline V gene (reference sequence). CDR3 in amino acids: CASSGDPRVGYTF. The CDR3 DNA follows: TGTGCCAGCAGCGGTGACCCAAGGGTCGGCTACACCTTC.